A selection of T cell receptor beta chains follows, all from one sample in a study of T cells after yellow fever vaccination. TCRdb passed the 5' RACE reads through MiXCR, listing each CDR3 protein once. The table has about 57,000 distinct CDR3 sequences, 6.5% to 8% seen once. The sample was CD8+ T cells sorted from PBMCs, taken 15 days after the yellow fever booster vaccination. The receptor source for this set is a man younger than 40 who received the YFV17D yellow fever vaccine. Each CDR3 is given with its conserved first and last residue. A D gene is named only where the DNA matches it firmly. Clone size, where shown, is once, few, many, or a class for clones that have expanded.

j_call v_call d_call clone_size cdr3_nt cdr3_aa
TRBJ2-5 TRBV24-1 . many TGTGCCACCAGTGATTTGCTAAATGATAGGACCCAGTACTTC CATSDLLNDRTQYF
TRBJ1-1 TRBV7-9 . many TGTGCCAGCAGCTCAGCGGTAGTCGAAGCTTTCTTT CASSSAVVEAFF
TRBJ2-7 TRBV27 TRBD2 many TGTGCCAGCACCTCAGGGGCGGGAGGAACCGAGCAGTACTTC CASTSGAGGTEQYF
TRBJ2-4 TRBV20-1 . . TGCAGTGCTAGAGAAACCTCTCGGGGCCTAGTGAGGAACATTCAGTACTTC CSARETSRGLVRNIQYF
TRBJ2-5 TRBV2 . many TGTGCCAGCGGTGGAGAACAAGAGACCCAGTACTTC CASGGEQETQYF
TRBJ2-1 TRBV6-2/TRBV6-3 . many TGTGCCAGCAGTTTGACAGACCCAAGCTCCTACAATGAGCAGTTCTTC CASSLTDPSSYNEQFF
TRBJ2-2 TRBV4-3 TRBD2 many TGCGCCAGCAGCCAAGATTCTAGCGGGAGGGCCGCCGGGGAGCTGTTTTTT CASSQDSSGRAAGELFF
TRBJ2-5 TRBV7-9 TRBD1 many TGTGCCAGCAGCACCTGGGACAGGGGGTCGGAGACCCAGTACTTC CASSTWDRGSETQYF
TRBJ2-2 TRBV25-1 . many TGTGCCAGCACTTCATCCGGGGGTACCGGGGAGCTGTTTTTT CASTSSGGTGELFF
TRBJ1-5 TRBV27 . many TGTGCCAGCAGCCAAAGTCACCATCAGCCCCAGCATTTT CASSQSHHQPQHF
TRBJ2-3 TRBV7-9 . . TGTGCCAGCAGCTTAATACCCGACGATAAGACAGATACGCAGTATTTT CASSLIPDDKTDTQYF
TRBJ2-2 TRBV29-1 . many TGCAGCGTTGATTCGGGGTTTGGCACCGGGGAGCTGTTTTTT CSVDSGFGTGELFF
TRBJ1-3 TRBV4-3 . many TGCGCCAGCAGCCAGTCGCGGGGGGTTGGAAACACCATATATTTT CASSQSRGVGNTIYF
TRBJ2-7 TRBV29-1 . many TGCAGCGTTGGGGGGGACTACGAGCAGTACTTC CSVGGDYEQYF
TRBJ2-2 TRBV4-3 TRBD1 many TGCGCCAGCGGCGGAGGACAGGGGGCCGTCGGGGAGCTGTTTTTT CASGGGQGAVGELFF